This T cell receptor beta chain was recorded in a study of blood T cell repertoires in COVID-19. Turning to the study itself: The study drew acute and convalescent COVID-19 samples from the United States, Italy and Spain. In each case, the material was cDNA or gDNA derived from T cells, B-cell-depleted T cells, or PBMCs.

Authors' processing steps: Nucleated cell number was recorded as an estimate derived from reference gene primer amplification. Produced via immunoSEQ multiplex PCR; TCRdb's table is partial and in-frame only. That table supplies the V and J calls and clone size; D and trimming were determined from the DNA. The sample records about 160,000 clones, around 80% being singletons. CDR3 size: 14 residues. V was trimmed by 4 bases and J by 9 bases, leaving 13 bases between them. Germline V lookup: CDR1 MRHNA, CDR2 SNTAGT. Sequenced: peripheral blood. The chain couples TRBV6-4 to TRBJ1-6; D is possibly TRBD1 (6 bases). The clonotype originates from a man in his 60s with acute or convalescent COVID-19. CDR3 DNA sequence: TGTGCCAGCAGTGTCGCAGGGGAGGGTTCACCCCTCCACTTT. Residues: CASSVAGEGSPLHF.